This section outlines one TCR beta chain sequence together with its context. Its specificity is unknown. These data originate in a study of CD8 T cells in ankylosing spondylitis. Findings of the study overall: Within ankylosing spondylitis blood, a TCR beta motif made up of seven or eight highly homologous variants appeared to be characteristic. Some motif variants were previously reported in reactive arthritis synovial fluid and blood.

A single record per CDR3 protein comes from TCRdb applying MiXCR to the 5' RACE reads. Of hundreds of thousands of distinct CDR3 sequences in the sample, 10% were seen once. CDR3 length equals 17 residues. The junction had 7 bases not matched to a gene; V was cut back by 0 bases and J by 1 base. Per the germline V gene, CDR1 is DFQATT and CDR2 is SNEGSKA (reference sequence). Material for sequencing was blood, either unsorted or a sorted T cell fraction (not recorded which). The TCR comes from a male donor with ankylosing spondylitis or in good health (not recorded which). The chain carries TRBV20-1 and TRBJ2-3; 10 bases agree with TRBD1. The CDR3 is CSARDSLGTGGTDTQYF. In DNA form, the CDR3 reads TGCAGTGCTAGAGATTCTCTTGGGACAGGGGGCACAGATACGCAGTATTTT.